The next 12 T cell receptor beta chains were all read from a single sample in a study of blood T cell repertoires in COVID-19. Using immunoSEQ multiplex PCR, the repertoire was profiled, and TCRdb retains in-frame clones only, with some absent. The table has roughly 150,000 clones, just under 90% seen once. The sequenced material came from peripheral blood. The receptors derive from a woman aged 80 or over with acute or convalescent COVID-19.

The table lists this clone with a count of one. This sequence joins TRBV5-1 and TRBJ1-1; D gene unclear. Per the germline V gene, CDR1 is SGHRS and CDR2 is YFSETQ. V was clipped by 3 bases and J by 0 bases, with 15 bases between them. CDR3 length equals 16 residues. CDR3 DNA: TGCGCCAGCAGCTCGACCCTGACAAAGATGAACACTGAAGCTTTCTTT. It translates to CASSSTLTKMNTEAFF.

This clone was seen a handful of times. The chain employs TRBV5-5 and TRBJ2-5, with TRBD2 matching 7 bases. This CDR3 contains 13 residues. CDR1 is SGHKS, CDR2 YYEKEE, per germline (reference sequence). V shed 4 bases and J 5 bases; nucleotides not matched to a gene: 5. CDR3 nucleotide sequence: TGTGCCAGCAGCCGCGGGAGCGGGGAGACCCAGTACTTC. Translating gives CASSRGSGETQYF.

This rearrangement joins TRBV18 to TRBJ2-5, with TRBD1 matching 7 bases. The germline V gene encodes CDR1 KGHSH and CDR2 LQKENI. The J segment lost 1 base and the V segment lost 2 bases, leaving 13 bases of the junction unmatched. CDR3 size: 18 residues. For the CDR3, the DNA is TGTGCCAGCTCACCATTGCTCGCTAGACAGGGTCTCCAAGAGACCCAGTACTTC. Translating it yields CASSPLLARQGLQETQYF. The variable domain in full, completed from reference TRBV18 and TRBJ2-5, reads NAGVMQNPRHLVRRRGQEARLRCSPMKGHSHVYWYRQLPEEGLKFMVYLQKENIIDESGMPKERFSAEFPKEGPSILRIQQVVRGDSAAYFCASSPLLARQGLQETQYFGPGTRLLVL.

This clone was detected only once. The chain couples TRBV5-4 to TRBJ1-1; 7 bases are a match to TRBD1. V shed 3 bases and J 0 bases; nucleotides not matched to a gene: 5. The CDR3 sequence is 15 residues long. CDR1 is SGHNT, CDR2 YYREEE, per germline (reference sequence). This chain's CDR3 is CASSSDRALNTEAFF. For the CDR3, the DNA is TGTGCCAGCAGCTCAGACAGGGCTTTGAACACTGAAGCTTTCTTT.

V usage is TRBV6-5 and J usage is TRBJ1-1; maybe TRBD1 (6 bases). Deletions cut 6 bases from V and 10 bases from J, with 15 bases between. Germline V gene data show CDR1 as MNHEY and CDR2 as SVGAGI. This CDR3 region has 12 residues. DNA for the CDR3: TGTGCCAGCAGCACAGGGCAATGGGGAGCTTTCTTT. Translating it yields CASSTGQWGAFF.

This rearrangement joins TRBV7-2 to TRBJ1-6; D might be TRBD1 (5 bases). Germline-derived CDR1 and CDR2 are SGHTA and FQGNSA. V was trimmed by 1 base and J by 9 bases, leaving 13 bases between them. The CDR3 consists of 15 residues. CDR3 nucleotides: TGTGCCAGCAGCTTAGATAGGGGAGGTAGTTCACCCCTCCACTTT. It specifies CASSLDRGGSSPLHF.

The rearrangement joins TRBV5-1 to TRBJ1-1; 10 bases line up with TRBD1. Germline values: CDR1 SGHRS, CDR2 YFSETQ. The CDR3 runs 15 residues. V shed 4 bases, J shed 1 base, and the junction held 4 bases outside the gene matches. CDR3 DNA: TGCGCCAGCAGCCCGGGACAGGGGAAGAACACTGAAGCTTTCTTT. Protein sequence: CASSPGQGKNTEAFF.

The chain recombines TRBV5-1 with TRBJ2-1; TRBD2 matches at 13 bases. V was pared by 4 bases and J by 6 bases, with 7 bases of the junction left unmatched. The CDR3 spans 16 residues. Per germline, CDR1 SGHRS and CDR2 YFSETQ. DNA of the CDR3: TGCGCCAGCAGCCCTGGCGGACTAGCGGGGGCCAATGAGCAGTTCTTC. Translation gives CASSPGGLAGANEQFF. Complete variable domain (other parts from reference TRBV5-1 and TRBJ2-1): KAGVTQTPRYLIKTRGQQVTLSCSPISGHRSVSWYQQTPGQGLQFLFEYFSETQRNKGNFPGRFSGRQFSNSRSEMNVSTLELGDSALYLCASSPGGLAGANEQFFGPGTRLTVL.

A word on this clone: Its ends do not fully match the called genes, so a read error is possible. The V gene is TRBV7-2, the J gene TRBJ2-7; 14 positions match TRBD2. The CDR3 runs 14 residues. Germline-derived CDR1 and CDR2 are SGHTA and FQGNSA. The CDR3 sequence: CASSPPGTSGGRDF. For the CDR3, the DNA is TGTGCCAGCAGCCCTCCCGGGACTAGCGGGGGCCGAGACTTC.

In DNA form, the CDR3 reads TGCGCCAGCAGCCAAGTAAGGGGAAGGCAGTTCTTC. Amino acids: CASSQVRGRQFF. J is TRBJ2-1 and V is TRBV4-3; possible D gene TRBD1, 5 bases. Trimming removed 1 base at V and 12 bases at J, with 10 bases between. Germline V gene sequence: CDR1 LGHNA, CDR2 YSLEER. This CDR3 is 12 amino acids long.

The table lists this clone with a count of one. The chain has TRBV7-9 and TRBJ1-2; 9 bases line up with TRBD1. J lost 1 base, V lost 4 bases, and 4 bases had no gene match. The germline CDR1 and CDR2 sequences are SEHNR and FQNEAQ (reference sequence). CDR3 length equals 15 residues. DNA of the CDR3: TGTGCCAGCAGCTCAGGACAGGGGAGTAACTATGGCTACACCTTC. As protein: CASSSGQGSNYGYTF.

The rearrangement uses TRBV18 and TRBJ2-1, with 8 bases identical to TRBD2. The germline V gene encodes CDR1 KGHSH and CDR2 LQKENI. The CDR3 totals 17 residues. After removal of 6 bases from V and 3 bases from J, the junction contained 13 bases not matched to a gene. The CDR3 loop is CASSPQLPGGNYNEQFF. CDR3 in DNA: TGTGCCAGCTCCCCCCAGCTCCCGGGGGGGAACTACAATGAGCAGTTCTTC.